This TCR beta chain came from a study of T-cell memory formation after mild COVID-19. Study-level findings and limits: Clones shrinking from day 15 to 85 showed even CD4/CD8 mixes; later expanders tilted CD4+. The main location of contracting CD4+ clones was CM and EM, and that of contracting CD8+ clones was EMRA.

For this clonotype: The antigen is not known.

This CDR3 has 14 amino acids. The V and J ends lost 0 bases and 5 bases respectively, with 9 bases between them. Per the germline V gene, CDR1 is SGHRS and CDR2 is YFSETQ. Amplification by 5'RACE using constant-segment primers produced TCR alpha and TCR beta cDNA libraries that carried sample barcodes and UMIs. TCRdb fed the 5' RACE reads into MiXCR, producing one record per CDR3 protein. The sample includes roughly 450,000 distinct CDR3 sequences, 18% of them seen just once. The sequenced sample consisted of PBMCs or a T cell subset sorted from them (not recorded which). The receptor was derived from an adult woman who had mild COVID-19 (a few samples of this study predate the infection). Cell type and time point are not known. The chain joins TRBV5-1 to TRBJ1-5; D is undetermined. In DNA, the CDR3 is TGCGCCAGCAGCTTGGACCCCGGGGATCAGCCCCAGCATTTT. Translating it yields CASSLDPGDQPQHF.